The 20 T cell receptor beta chains listed next were all sequenced from one sample in a study of vaccination effects on CD4 cells after COVID-19. No antigen is known for these receptors. After expansion with viral peptide pools in the ViraFEST assay, antigen-specific CD4+ T cells were sequenced. CD4+ T cells were isolated after about eleven days of culture. Measured with immunoSEQ multiplex PCR; TCRdb has only the in-frame clones, and not every one. The sample lists under 65,000 clones, around 86% occurring once. The sample in question was CD4+ T cells from PBMCs cultured with HCoV-229E spike peptides, obtained before COVID-19 vaccination. The receptors stem from a human donor who received a COVID-19 vaccine.

This chain joins TRBV6-5 and TRBJ2-5; possibly TRBD1 or TRBD2 for D (5 bases each). Germline V gene data show CDR1 as MNHEY and CDR2 as SVGAGI. This CDR3 has 14 amino acids. Trimming cost V 6 bases and J 3 bases, with 14 bases left between them. The CDR3 DNA follows: TGTGCCAGCAGGTCCGGGACGGCTAAAGAGACCCAGTACTTC. It encodes CASRSGTAKETQYF.

The chain carries TRBV3-1 (or the pseudogene TRBV3-2) and TRBJ2-1, with D possibly being TRBD1 or TRBD2 (6 bases each). This CDR3 region has 15 residues. Germline values: CDR1 LGHDT, CDR2 YNNKEL (reference sequence). V was shortened by 1 base and J by 9 bases, with 16 bases between the two germline ends. The CDR3 protein is CASSQGGAVGLEQFF. The CDR3, as DNA: TGTGCCAGCAGCCAAGGGGGGGCCGTAGGACTTGAGCAGTTCTTC.

This chain joins TRBV4-1 and TRBJ1-2, with unresolved D. CDR1 is MGHRA and CDR2 is YSYEKL in the germline V gene. This CDR3 is 15 amino acids long. V was cut by 0 bases and J by 8 bases, with 16 bases left in between. The CDR3 loop is CASSQDWKGPRGYTF. The CDR3 coding sequence is TGCGCCAGCAGCCAAGATTGGAAAGGTCCACGCGGCTACACCTTC.

The rearrangement joins TRBV27 to TRBJ1-2; tentatively, D is TRBD1 (5 bases). The germline V gene has CDR1 MNHEY and CDR2 SMNVEV (reference sequence). The V end was cut by 8 bases, the J end by 2 bases, with 21 bases between. The CDR3 covers 16 residues. This chain's CDR3 is CASLHPGTRWNYGYTF. The CDR3 DNA follows: TGTGCCAGCCTACACCCCGGGACGCGGTGGAACTATGGCTACACCTTC.

The J gene is TRBJ2-2, the V gene TRBV6-5, with 7 bases identical to TRBD1. Trimming took 5 bases from V and 5 from J; bases not matched to a gene: 5. Germline V gene lookup returns CDR1 MNHEY and CDR2 SVGAGI. The CDR3 extends over 14 amino acids. The chain's CDR3 is CASSLGQATGELFF. CDR3 nucleotides: TGTGCCAGCAGTCTCGGACAGGCGACCGGGGAGCTGTTTTTT.

This clone was counted a single time. The V gene is TRBV5-1, the J gene TRBJ1-1; D unclear. Germline V gives CDR1 SGHRS, CDR2 YFSETQ. V shed 1 base and J shed 1 base, with 5 bases lying between them. This CDR3 is built from 13 residues. The CDR3 is CASSLRGNTEAFF. DNA of the CDR3: TGCGCCAGCAGCTTGCGGGGGAACACTGAAGCTTTCTTT.

The V gene is TRBV9, the J gene TRBJ2-3; 7 bases align to TRBD2. Germline values: CDR1 SGDLS, CDR2 YYNGEE. The V segment lost 2 bases and the J segment 4 bases; nucleotides outside the gene matches: 16. The length of the CDR3 is 18 residues. CDR3: CASSVMGVAGRVADTQYF. CDR3 nucleotide sequence: TGTGCCAGCAGCGTGATGGGGGTGGCGGGGAGGGTGGCAGATACGCAGTATTTT.

The chain joins TRBV10-3 to TRBJ2-1, with D perhaps matching TRBD1 (6 bases). V gave up 6 bases and J gave up 6 bases, with 18 bases separating them. The CDR3 extends over 15 amino acids. Germline values: CDR1 ENHRY, CDR2 SYGVKD. The CDR3 region has the DNA TGTGCCATCAGCCCAGACTCCAGGGGCTCCAATGAGCAGTTCTTC. It codes for CAISPDSRGSNEQFF.

The chain links TRBV20-1 to TRBJ2-7; the D gene could be TRBD1 or TRBD2 (5 bases each). The CDR3 runs to 11 residues. The germline CDR1 and CDR2 sequences are DFQATT and SNEGSKA (reference sequence). Trimming shortened V by 4 bases and J by 7 bases, and 11 bases separated the two germline ends. The chain's CDR3 is CSATEGWEQYV. CDR3 DNA sequence: TGCAGTGCTACAGAGGGGTGGGAGCAGTACGTC.

In its sample, this clone is medium-sized. This chain joins TRBV9 and TRBJ1-3, with D tentatively TRBD1 (6 bases). The CDR3 has 16 residues. V was shortened by 0 bases and J by 4 bases, with 14 bases between the two germline ends. The germline CDR1 and CDR2 sequences are SGDLS and YYNGEE. CDR3 DNA: TGTGCCAGCAGCGTAGCTAGGGCAGGGGCGGGAAACACCATATATTTT. This sequence encodes CASSVARAGAGNTIYF. The whole variable domain, filled in from reference TRBV9 and TRBJ1-3, reads DSGVTQTPKHLITATGQRVTLRCSPRSGDLSVYWYQQSLDQGLQFLIQYYNGEERAKGNILERFSAQQFPDLHSELNLSSLELGDSALYFCASSVARAGAGNTIYFGEGSWLTVV.

J is TRBJ2-2 and V is TRBV11-2, with TRBD2 matching 14 bases. V lost 5 bases to trimming and J lost 2 bases; unmatched junction nucleotides: 7. Germline V gene sequence: CDR1 SGHAT, CDR2 FQNNGV. The CDR3 sequence is 18 residues long. The DNA for the CDR3 is TGTGCCAGCAGCCCGGGGACTAGCGGGGGAACAAACACCGGGGAGCTGTTTTTT. Its translation is CASSPGTSGGTNTGELFF.

The chain combines TRBV14 with TRBJ1-1, with unresolved D. Trimming cost V 0 bases and J 7 bases, with 12 bases left between them. Germline CDR1 reads SGHDN; CDR2 reads FVKESK. The CDR3 contains 14 residues. The CDR3 DNA reads as TGTGCCAGCAGCCAAGAAGCAAGAACAAGTGAAGCTTTCTTT. It translates to CASSQEARTSEAFF.

This clone was seen a handful of times. The chain employs TRBV2 and TRBJ1-2, with D hard to call. The V end was cut by 9 bases, the J end by 2 bases, with 10 bases between. The germline V gene encodes CDR1 SNHLY and CDR2 FYNNEI. The CDR3 contains 12 residues. The CDR3 protein is CASSRENYGYTF. The CDR3 region has the DNA TGTGCCAGTTCCCGAGAGAACTATGGCTACACCTTC.

The rearrangement joins TRBV5-1 to TRBJ2-5; D remains unclear. This CDR3 contains 15 residues. Germline V gives CDR1 SGHRS, CDR2 YFSETQ. V shed 0 bases and J shed 6 bases, with 15 bases lying between them. The CDR3 DNA sequence: TGCGCCAGCAGCTTGGAACCTACAGTCGGTCAGACCCAGTACTTC. This gives the protein CASSLEPTVGQTQYF. Drawing the rest from reference TRBV5-1 and TRBJ2-5, the complete variable domain is KAGVTQTPRYLIKTRGQQVTLSCSPISGHRSVSWYQQTPGQGLQFLFEYFSETQRNKGNFPGRFSGRQFSNSRSEMNVSTLELGDSALYLCASSLEPTVGQTQYFGPGTRLLVL.

This chain uses TRBV19 with TRBJ1-2; 9 bases map to TRBD1. J was trimmed by 9 bases and V by 6 bases; bases with no gene match: 14. The germline V gene encodes CDR1 LNHDA and CDR2 SQIVND (reference sequence). CDR3 length: 15 residues. The CDR3 DNA reads as TGTGCCAGTAGCCCCTCGGGGACAGGGTTGAGGAGCTACACCTTC. Protein: CASSPSGTGLRSYTF.

The chain recombines TRBV11-2 with TRBJ2-3; 15 nucleotides match TRBD2. V lost 5 bases to trimming and J lost 6 bases; unmatched junction nucleotides: 6. The CDR3 totals 16 residues. Germline values: CDR1 SGHAT, CDR2 FQNNGV. CDR3 protein: CASSGGLAGGGDTQYF. CDR3 nucleotide sequence: TGTGCCAGCAGCGGGGGACTAGCGGGGGGTGGGGATACGCAGTATTTT.

The chain uses TRBV5-5 and TRBJ2-5; D not resolved. Per the germline V gene, CDR1 is SGHKS and CDR2 is YYEKEE (reference sequence). V was pared by 6 bases and J by 5 bases, with 8 bases between. The CDR3 is made up of 11 amino acids. The CDR3 here is CASTLGETQYF. The CDR3 DNA is TGTGCCAGCACGTTGGGGGAGACCCAGTACTTC.

The rearrangement joins TRBV5-1 to TRBJ1-5; no reliable D call. The CDR3 length is 17 residues. Trimming removed 0 bases at V and 2 bases at J, with 15 bases between. CDR1 and CDR2 (germline): SGHRS, YFSETQ. The CDR3 is CASSLAPSDTGNQPQHF. The CDR3 DNA sequence: TGCGCCAGCAGCTTGGCCCCCAGTGATACGGGCAATCAGCCCCAGCATTTT.

This clone was recorded once. The chain uses TRBV7-2 and TRBJ2-3; D tentatively fits TRBD1 or TRBD2 (5 bases each). CDR1 is SGHTA and CDR2 is FQGNSA in the germline V gene. The CDR3 spans 16 residues. V was trimmed by 4 bases and J by 0 bases, leaving 14 bases between them. Here the CDR3 DNA reads TGTGCCAGCAGCTACCAGTCGGGGCTTAGCACAGATACGCAGTATTTT. Translation: CASSYQSGLSTDTQYF.

The chain has TRBV6-1 and TRBJ2-3; D possibly uses TRBD1 or TRBD2 (5 bases each). V lost 3 bases and J lost 4, with 14 bases in between. The CDR3 extends over 15 amino acids. Germline V gene data show CDR1 as MNHNS and CDR2 as SASEGT. The CDR3 sequence is CASSEGRLAADTQYF. Written as DNA, the CDR3 is TGTGCCAGCAGTGAGGGGCGGCTAGCTGCAGATACGCAGTATTTT.